One and the same sample provided the 3 T cell receptor beta chains below, sequenced in a study of monozygotic twins with inflammatory bowel disease. TCRdb reanalyzed the 5' RACE reads, giving one entry per CDR3 protein sequence and no DNA. Here the sample table reports 110,000 to 150,000 distinct CDR3 sequences. The material sequenced was blood. The receptors were sampled from a human donor with ulcerative colitis or Crohn's disease, or a healthy co-twin of an affected twin (not recorded which).

This chain joins TRBV20-1 and TRBJ1-5. The CDR3 length is 13 residues. From germline, CDR1 is DFQATT and CDR2 SNEGSKA (reference sequence). The CDR3 spells CSASIRRDQPQHF.

V is TRBV27 and J is TRBJ1-6; TCRdb indicates TRBD1, and absent DNA this call remains unverified. Looked up from germline, CDR1 is MNHEY and CDR2 is SMNVEV (reference sequence). The CDR3 length is 14 residues. The CDR3: CASCKQGSYSPLHF.

The chain recombines TRBV11-2 with TRBJ2-3; with no DNA, the TCRdb D assignment of TRBD2 cannot be verified. Germline CDR1 SGHAT, CDR2 FQNNGV. The CDR3 extends over 14 amino acids. The CDR3 spells CASSQLAEGDTQYF.